A single sample is the source of the 11 T cell receptor beta chains below, sequenced in a study of T cell responses to AZD1222 COVID-19 vaccine. The repertoire was sequenced with immunoSEQ multiplex PCR; TCRdb's copy has only in-frame clones and lacks some. The sample holds under 70,000 clones; 89% are singletons and the top ten take around 13%. The sequencing used peripheral blood, collected 28 days after the second AZD1222 dose. The receptors derive from an adult who received the AZD1222 COVID-19 vaccine.

CDR3 coding DNA: TGTGCCAGCAGCCAAGACCGAGGGGTGGAGACCCAGTACTTC. Amino acid sequence: CASSQDRGVETQYF. The J gene is TRBJ2-5, the V gene TRBV3-1 (or the pseudogene TRBV3-2); perhaps D is TRBD1 or TRBD2 (5 bases each). The V gene lost 0 bases and the J gene lost 5 bases, with 10 bases spanning the gap. The CDR3 runs 14 residues. Germline V gene sequence: CDR1 LGHDT, CDR2 YNNKEL (reference sequence).

The J gene is TRBJ2-3, the V gene TRBV6-5; D may correspond to TRBD1 or TRBD2 (5 bases each). The V and J ends lost 6 bases and 7 bases respectively, with 20 bases between them. The germline CDR1 and CDR2 sequences are MNHEY and SVGAGI. The CDR3 loop spans 15 amino acids. The DNA of the CDR3 is TGTGCCAGCAGCCCAAAACGGGACGGGGTATATACGCAGTATTTT. It is translated as CASSPKRDGVYTQYF.

The chain joins TRBV7-9 to TRBJ1-1, with a weak D call TRBD1 (5 bases). Germline-derived CDR1 and CDR2 are SEHNR and FQNEAQ (reference sequence). V lost 3 bases and J lost 5, with 13 bases in between. The CDR3 has 14 amino acids. The DNA for the CDR3 is TGTGCCAGCAGCTTCAGACAGAGCGGAACTGAAGCTTTCTTT. It specifies CASSFRQSGTEAFF.

The rearrangement links TRBV19 to TRBJ1-5; D may be TRBD1 (5 bases). The CDR3 totals 15 residues. Trimming shortened V by 3 bases and J by 7 bases, and 16 bases separated the two germline ends. Per germline, CDR1 LNHDA and CDR2 SQIVND (reference sequence). CDR3 protein: CASSIMAGKGQPQHF. CDR3 coding DNA: TGTGCCAGTAGTATTATGGCAGGGAAGGGGCAGCCCCAGCATTTT. Variable domain in full (rest from reference TRBV19 and TRBJ1-5): DGGITQSPKYLFRKEGQNVTLSCEQNLNHDAMYWYRQDPGQGLRLIYYSQIVNDFQKGDIAEGYSVSREKKESFPLTVTSAQKNPTAFYLCASSIMAGKGQPQHFGDGTRLSIL.

The V gene is TRBV27, the J gene TRBJ2-2, with 8 nucleotides matching TRBD1. The germline CDR1 and CDR2 sequences are MNHEY and SMNVEV (reference sequence). The CDR3 contains 16 residues. The trim removed 0 bases at V and 1 base at J, leaving 1 base unmatched. The CDR3 nucleotides read TGTGCCAGCAGTTTATCGGGACAGGTGAACACCGGGGAGCTGTTTTTT. Translated: CASSLSGQVNTGELFF.

The genes are TRBV6-5 and TRBJ1-6; no firm D call. Trimming removed 10 bases from V and 2 bases from J, with 12 bases in between. CDR3 length: 14 residues. CDR1 and CDR2 (germline): MNHEY, SVGAGI. This CDR3 reads CATLSGTYNSPLHF. The CDR3 DNA reads TGTGCCACCCTGTCGGGAACCTATAATTCACCCCTCCACTTT.

The genes are TRBV14 and TRBJ2-1; no clear D. Trimming pared 2 bases from V and 5 bases from J, leaving 10 bases between. The CDR3 is 14 amino acids. Germline CDR1 SGHDN, CDR2 FVKESK. The CDR3 here is CASSQRRANNEQFF. The CDR3 DNA reads as TGTGCCAGCAGCCAACGCCGGGCAAACAATGAGCAGTTCTTC.

The chain combines TRBV19 with TRBJ1-1; D call uncertain. The CDR3 loop spans 12 amino acids. Germline values: CDR1 LNHDA, CDR2 SQIVND (reference sequence). V shed 6 bases and J shed 5 bases, with 10 bases lying between them. The CDR3 bases are TGTGCCAGTAGAGACGGTATAACTGAAGCTTTCTTT. Encoded protein: CASRDGITEAFF.

This clone has a single count. This sequence joins TRBV19 and TRBJ2-3; D may be TRBD1 (6 bases). V lost 6 bases and J 0 bases, leaving 13 bases between the germline ends. The CDR3 loop spans 15 amino acids. From germline, CDR1 is LNHDA and CDR2 SQIVND (reference sequence). Here the CDR3 DNA reads TGTGCCAGTAGCCTTGGGGGCGCCAGCACAGATACGCAGTATTTT. It codes for CASSLGGASTDTQYF. Complete variable domain (other parts from reference TRBV19 and TRBJ2-3): DGGITQSPKYLFRKEGQNVTLSCEQNLNHDAMYWYRQDPGQGLRLIYYSQIVNDFQKGDIAEGYSVSREKKESFPLTVTSAQKNPTAFYLCASSLGGASTDTQYFGPGTRLTVL.

The J gene is TRBJ2-1, the V gene TRBV5-1, with 8 bases fitting TRBD2. This CDR3 spans 16 amino acids. The V and J ends lost 1 base and 2 bases, in that order; junction bases with no gene match: 5. CDR1 is SGHRS and CDR2 is YFSETQ in the germline V gene. The CDR3 reads CASSLWREVPYNEQFF. The CDR3 DNA reads as TGCGCCAGCAGCTTGTGGCGGGAGGTCCCCTACAATGAGCAGTTCTTC. Based on the CDR3 plus reference TRBV5-1 and TRBJ2-1, the full variable domain is KAGVTQTPRYLIKTRGQQVTLSCSPISGHRSVSWYQQTPGQGLQFLFEYFSETQRNKGNFPGRFSGRQFSNSRSEMNVSTLELGDSALYLCASSLWREVPYNEQFFGPGTRLTVL.

The chain carries TRBV19 and TRBJ1-5; no clear D. V gave up 3 bases and J gave up 6 bases, with 15 bases separating them. The germline gives CDR1 LNHDA, CDR2 SQIVND (reference sequence). The CDR3 extends over 15 amino acids. Here the CDR3 DNA reads TGTGCCAGTAGTATTTTAGGTTCCGGGAGTCAGCCCCAGCATTTT. This sequence encodes CASSILGSGSQPQHF.